Listed below are T cell receptor beta chains from one sample, sequenced in a study of post-analysis software for immune sequencing data. TCRdb redid the calling of the PCR reads with MiXCR, one entry per CDR3 protein. The sample holds roughly 800,000 distinct CDR3 sequences, roughly 27% seen once. Sequenced material: blood. These receptor sequences come from a girl aged 5 to 17 with multiple sclerosis. The CDR3 runs from the conserved cysteine through the conserved F or W. The D gene is left open where the match is weak. The size entry is marked missing in some rows and otherwise reads once, few, many or a size class.

>-|-|TRBV20-1|TRBJ2-3
TGCAGTGCTAGAGATCCCCCCTCTGATACGCAGTATTTT
CSARDPPSDTQYF
>few|-|TRBV6-5|TRBJ2-1
TGTGCCAGCAGTACCGACCGCACCGATGGGAATGAGCAGTTCTTC
CASSTDRTDGNEQFF
>few|TRBD2|TRBV20-1|TRBJ2-3
TGCAGTGCTAGGGATCGTAGCGGGGGCACAGATACGCAGTATTTT
CSARDRSGGTDTQYF
>many|TRBD1|TRBV6-2/TRBV6-3|TRBJ2-5
TGTGCCAGCCGAAGGGGGCGACGATTTAGCCAAGAGACCCAGTACTTC
CASRRGRRFSQETQYF
>few|TRBD2|TRBV19|TRBJ2-3
TGTGCCAGTAGGCCTAGCGGGGGAGATACGCAGTATTTT
CASRPSGGDTQYF
>-|-|TRBV5-1|TRBJ1-4
TGCGCCAGCAGCTTGATAGATACTAATGAAAAACTGTTTTTT
CASSLIDTNEKLFF
>-|-|TRBV7-8|TRBJ1-1
TGTGCCAGCAGCGCCAGGGAAGGGAACACTGAAGCTTTCTTT
CASSAREGNTEAFF
>-|TRBD1|TRBV3-1|TRBJ1-5
TGTGCCAGCAGCCAAGGTGCAGGGGGCCTTCAGCCCCAGCATTTT
CASSQGAGGLQPQHF
>few|-|TRBV12-3/TRBV12-4|TRBJ1-5
TGTGCCAGCAGTTTAGTCGCGAAAAATCAGCCCCAGCATTTT
CASSLVAKNQPQHF
>once|-|TRBV7-2|TRBJ2-3
TGTGCCAACACAATGGGGGGAGGTACAGATACGCAGTATTTT
CANTMGGGTDTQYF
>-|TRBD2|TRBV7-3|TRBJ2-1
TGTGCCAGCAGCTCCTTCTTAGCGGGAGTCAATGAGCAGTTCTTC
CASSSFLAGVNEQFF
>few|TRBD2|TRBV29-1|TRBJ2-3
TGCAGCGTTGAGACTAGCGGGGCCACAGATACGCAGTATTTT
CSVETSGATDTQYF